This is a list of T cell receptor beta chains from one sample in a study of Graves' ophthalmopathy and Graves' hyperthyroidism. TCRdb reanalysed the multiplex PCR reads using MiXCR and keeps one entry per CDR3 protein. The table has 650,000 to 900,000 distinct CDR3 sequences, roughly two fifths seen once. The sequencing sample was made of peripheral blood. These receptors were obtained from an adult man with Graves' ophthalmopathy. Both conserved end residues are part of each CDR3. The D gene is left open where the match is weak. Size is omitted from some rows. Given values are once, few, many or a class for expanded clones.

TRBV7-3,.,.,TRBJ2-5,TGTGCCAGCAGCTTACCGGGGCCAAGAGGGACCCAGTACTTC,CASSLPGPRGTQYF
TRBV7-2,TRBD1,.,TRBJ2-6,TGTGCCAGCAGCTCCTACAGGGGGCTTATCTCTGGGGCCAACGTCCTGACTTTC,CASSSYRGLISGANVLTF
TRBV7-2,TRBD2,few,TRBJ2-2,TGTGCCAGCAGCCGCGCGGGGGGGCGGACCGGGGAGCTGTTTTTT,CASSRAGGRTGELFF
TRBV29-1,.,.,TRBJ1-2,TGCAGCCCCCACTCCGGTGGTTCAGGCTATGGCTACACCTTC,CSPHSGGSGYGYTF
TRBV29-1,.,few,TRBJ2-5,TGCAGCGTTGAAACGGGTAGAGGGGGGGTCTGGGAGACCCAGTACTTC,CSVETGRGGVWETQYF
TRBV7-6,TRBD2,.,TRBJ2-3,TGTGCCAGCACCGGCTTGGGGGGGGATACGCAGTATTTT,CASTGLGGDTQYF
TRBV19,.,.,TRBJ2-2,TGTGCCAGTAGCGGGACACCTAGAAACGGGGAGCTGTTTTTT,CASSGTPRNGELFF
TRBV29-1,.,.,TRBJ2-5,TGCAGCGTCGAGTCGGAGGGCGGCGAGACCCAATGCTTC,CSVESEGGETQCF
TRBV29-1,.,many,TRBJ1-1,TGCAGCGTTGTGAAAATGAACACTGAAGCTTTCTTT,CSVVKMNTEAFF
TRBV10-3,.,.,TRBJ2-6,TGTGCCATCAGTGCCAGTAGTGTGACTGTCTCTGGGGCCAACGTCCTGACTTTC,CAISASSVTVSGANVLTF
TRBV29-1,.,few,TRBJ1-1,TGCGGCGTTGAAAGGCGGGCGGCTCTGAACACTGAAGCTTTCTTT,CGVERRAALNTEAFF
TRBV24-1,.,.,TRBJ1-5,TGTGCCAGCAGCTACATAGGGGAAAATCAGCCCCAGCATTTT,CASSYIGENQPQHF
TRBV10-3,TRBD1,many,TRBJ1-4,TGTGCCATCAGTGACCAGGGACAGGGTGACGAAAAACTGTTTTTT,CAISDQGQGDEKLFF
TRBV25-1,TRBD2,.,TRBJ2-2,TGTGCCAGCAGCCAGGGACTAGCGGGAGCCCTCGGGGAGCTGTTTTTT,CASSQGLAGALGELFF
TRBV19,TRBD1,.,TRBJ2-7,TGTGCCAGTAGTACCGACAGGGTAAGAGGGCAAGCCTACGAGCAGTACTTC,CASSTDRVRGQAYEQYF
TRBV20-1,.,.,TRBJ2-5,TGCAGTGTTCATTCGGACGCCTACGGAGGAGAGACCCAGTACTTC,CSVHSDAYGGETQYF
TRBV20-1,.,.,TRBJ2-7,TGCAGTGCTAGAGATCCACGGACAGTCTCCTACGAGCAGTACTTC,CSARDPRTVSYEQYF
TRBV25-1,.,.,TRBJ1-5,TGTGCCAGCAGTCCTCGGGAGACCCGAAGGGGCAATCAGCCCCAGCATTTT,CASSPRETRRGNQPQHF
TRBV20-1,.,.,TRBJ2-1,TGCAGTGCTAGATCCTCCCGACTGGCCAATGAGCAGTTCTTC,CSARSSRLANEQFF
TRBV20-1,TRBD2,few,TRBJ2-5,TGCAGTGCTCTGGTGTCTAGCGGGAGTTACCAAGAGACCCAGTACTTC,CSALVSSGSYQETQYF
TRBV7-2,TRBD1,.,TRBJ1-2,TGTGCCAGCAGCCCAAAAGGAGGGACAGGGGTCTATGGCTACACCTTC,CASSPKGGTGVYGYTF
TRBV12-5,.,.,TRBJ2-2,TGTGCTAGTGGTTTGGTACCTGTCCCTCCTAATAGCCCGCCCACCGGGGAGCTGTTTTTT,CASGLVPVPPNSPPTGELFF
TRBV6-4,.,once,TRBJ1-5,TGTGCCAGCGGGACTCTTAAGATTGGACAGCCCCAGCATTTT,CASGTLKIGQPQHF
TRBV7-2,.,.,TRBJ2-2,TGTGCCTGGAATGCAGGGCAGGGCGGGGAGCTGTTTTTT,CAWNAGQGGELFF
TRBV10-3,TRBD1,.,TRBJ2-5,TGTGCCATCAGTGCCCCGACAGGGGGCATGGAGACCCAGTACTTC,CAISAPTGGMETQYF
TRBV7-9,.,few,TRBJ2-2,TGTGCCAGCAGCTTAATGAACGGGGAGCTGTTTTTT,CASSLMNGELFF